This is a list of T cell receptor beta chains from one sample in a study of cytomegalovirus exposure and HLA in healthy donors. The method was immunoSEQ multiplex PCR; TCRdb's version includes in-frame clones alone and lacks a portion of them. The sample table includes about 41,000 clones. The sequenced sample consisted of PBMCs. These receptor sequences come from a man between 25 and 39 years old in good health and CMV-seronegative. The CDR3 runs from the conserved cysteine through the conserved F or W. A D gene is named only where the DNA matches it firmly.

j_call v_call d_call cdr3_aa cdr3_nt
TRBJ2-7 TRBV6-1 - CASSGTPLYEQYF TGTGCCAGCAGCGGGACACCACTCTACGAGCAGTACTTC
TRBJ1-2 TRBV18 - CASSPRGDYGYTF TGTGCCAGCTCACCAAGGGGTGATTATGGCTACACCTTC
TRBJ1-5 TRBV7-9 TRBD1 CASSSGQGAKPQHF TGTGCCAGCAGCTCGGGACAGGGGGCGAAGCCCCAGCATTTT
TRBJ1-3 TRBV4-3 - CASSQTASGNTIYF TGCGCCAGCAGCCAGACAGCCTCTGGAAACACCATATATTTT
TRBJ1-5 TRBV9 - CASSVAGGNQPQHF TGTGCCAGCAGCGTAGCAGGGGGCAATCAGCCCCAGCATTTT
TRBJ1-6 TRBV2 - CASKQNNSPLHF TGTGCCAGCAAACAGAATAATTCACCCCTCCACTTT
TRBJ1-5 TRBV18 - CASSPPGGNQPQHF TGTGCCAGCTCACCACCAGGGGGCAATCAGCCCCAGCATTTT
TRBJ2-1 TRBV11-2 - CASSLDLRTRGGNNEQFF TGTGCCAGCAGCTTAGATTTGAGGACTAGAGGGGGGAACAATGAGCAGTTCTTC
TRBJ1-3 TRBV7-2 TRBD1 CASSLSPGTGSGNTIYF TGTGCCAGCAGCTTATCGCCCGGGACAGGCTCTGGAAACACCATATATTTT
TRBJ1-6 TRBV6-4 - CASSAETATNSPLHF TGTGCCAGCAGTGCTGAGACAGCCACTAATTCACCCCTCCACTTT
TRBJ2-3 TRBV29-1 TRBD1 CSVEGGTGKKNTQYF TGCAGCGTTGAAGGGGGGACAGGGAAGAAGAATACGCAGTATTTT
TRBJ2-7 TRBV9 - CASSVTGNSYEQYF TGTGCCAGCAGCGTTACAGGGAACTCCTACGAGCAGTACTTC
TRBJ2-7 TRBV4-2 TRBD2 CASSQEPLSSGRSNEQYF TGTGCCAGCAGCCAAGAACCCCTTTCTAGCGGGAGGAGCAACGAGCAGTACTTC
TRBJ1-2 TRBV7-9 - CASSSIPNYGYTF TGTGCCAGCAGTTCCATTCCTAACTATGGCTACACCTTC
TRBJ2-1 TRBV15 - CATSRVAEGEQFF TGTGCCACCAGCAGAGTTGCTGAGGGTGAGCAGTTCTTC
TRBJ1-2 TRBV18 TRBD1 CASSPQGAYGYTF TGTGCCAGCTCACCACAGGGGGCGTATGGCTACACCTTC
TRBJ2-1 TRBV7-9 TRBD1 CASSVGTGGLFF TGTGCCAGCAGCGTAGGGACAGGGGGCCTGTTCTTC
TRBJ1-2 TRBV5-6 - CASSSPSRGGGYTF TGTGCCAGCAGCTCCCCCAGTAGGGGCGGTGGCTACACCTTC
TRBJ2-1 TRBV23-1 TRBD2 CASSHATSGGPKANEQFF TGCGCCAGCAGTCACGCCACTAGCGGGGGGCCTAAGGCCAATGAGCAGTTCTTC
TRBJ2-3 TRBV5-1 TRBD2 CASSPQREGHPDTQYF TGCGCCAGCAGTCCTCAGCGGGAGGGCCACCCAGATACGCAGTATTTT
TRBJ2-2 TRBV6-1 - CASSATQGTPWELFF TGTGCCAGCAGTGCAACTCAGGGAACTCCCTGGGAGCTGTTTTTT
TRBJ1-2 TRBV2 - CASSDLGGDYGYTF TGTGCCAGCAGTGACCTGGGGGGAGACTATGGCTACACCTTC
TRBJ1-1 TRBV14 - CASSQTSGTEAFF TGTGCCAGCAGCCAAACGAGTGGCACTGAAGCTTTCTTT
TRBJ2-1 TRBV29-1 TRBD1 CSVGDRGEFF TGCAGCGTTGGGGACAGGGGGGAGTTCTTC
TRBJ2-3 TRBV9 - CASSVDDAPRRTQYF TGTGCCAGCAGCGTAGATGATGCCCCTAGAAGGACGCAGTATTTT
TRBJ2-5 TRBV6-5 TRBD1 CASSLGQGQETQYF TGTGCCAGCAGTTTGGGACAGGGACAAGAGACCCAGTACTTC
TRBJ2-7 TRBV7-2 - CASSPRYGDNEQYF TGTGCCAGCAGCCCACGGTATGGGGACAACGAGCAGTACTTC
TRBJ2-1 TRBV7-9 - CASSSDTLEQFF TGTGCCAGCAGCTCGGACACCCTAGAGCAGTTCTTC
TRBJ2-1 TRBV6-1 TRBD1 CASSDRTGDDNEQFF TGTGCCAGCAGTGATAGGACAGGGGATGACAATGAGCAGTTCTTC
TRBJ1-1 TRBV29-1 - CSVANHLNTEAFF TGCAGCGTTGCTAACCATTTGAACACTGAAGCTTTCTTT
TRBJ2-2 TRBV5-1 - CASSLVSGAGGELFF TGCGCCAGCAGCTTGGTTTCAGGGGCCGGCGGGGAGCTGTTTTTT
TRBJ2-7 TRBV7-9 TRBD2 CASRAGAAYEQYF TGTGCCAGCAGAGCGGGGGCAGCCTACGAGCAGTACTTC
TRBJ2-7 TRBV9 - CASSVEEGASYEQYF TGTGCCAGCAGCGTAGAGGAAGGGGCCAGCTACGAGCAGTACTTC
TRBJ2-3 TRBV7-3 - CASSPRGRGTDTQYF TGTGCCAGCAGCCCACGCGGCAGGGGCACAGATACGCAGTATTTT
TRBJ2-3 TRBV7-2 TRBD1 CASSLTGLSTDKQYF TGTGCCAGCAGCTTGACAGGGTTGAGCACAGATAAGCAGTATTTT
TRBJ1-2 TRBV15 TRBD1 CATSYTGTGTNYGYTF TGTGCCACCAGCTACACCGGGACAGGAACTAACTATGGCTACACCTTC
TRBJ1-4 TRBV2 TRBD1 CASSPNTGGVEKLFF TGTGCCAGCAGCCCAAACACAGGGGGCGTTGAAAAACTGTTTTTT
TRBJ2-7 TRBV11-2 TRBD2 CASSLDRGAYEQYF TGTGCCAGCAGCTTAGATCGGGGGGCCTACGAGCAGTACTTC
TRBJ1-4 TRBV19 - CASRMAHSAANEKLFF TGTGCCAGTAGAATGGCCCACTCCGCGGCTAATGAAAAACTGTTTTTT
TRBJ1-5 TRBV18 - CASSPTQGNQPQHF TGTGCCAGCTCACCAACACAGGGTAATCAGCCCCAGCATTTT
TRBJ1-5 TRBV9 TRBD1 CASSEGTAPNQPQHF TGTGCCAGCAGCGAGGGGACAGCCCCAAATCAGCCCCAGCATTTT
TRBJ2-7 TRBV7-9 - CASSRGRGDSLTYEQYF TGTGCCAGCAGCAGAGGCCGCGGGGACTCCCTTACCTACGAGCAGTACTTC
TRBJ2-2 TRBV7-9 - CASSLGITADRAGELFF TGTGCCAGCAGCTTAGGAATTACCGCGGACAGAGCGGGGGAGCTGTTTTTT
TRBJ1-1 TRBV7-2 - CASSSGVGSMNTEAFF TGTGCCAGCAGCTCAGGGGTAGGATCCATGAACACTGAAGCTTTCTTT
TRBJ2-2 TRBV7-2 TRBD2 CASSFPAGGPGELFF TGTGCCAGCAGCTTCCCAGCGGGAGGGCCAGGGGAGCTGTTTTTT
TRBJ2-5 TRBV7-8 TRBD1 CASRDRGRTTFMYF TGTGCCAGCAGGGACAGGGGTCGGACGACGTTTATGTACTTC
TRBJ1-6 TRBV4-1 - CASSQVEGSSPLHF TGCGCCAGCAGCCAAGTAGAGGGCTCCTCACCCCTCCACTTT
TRBJ1-3 TRBV29-1 - CSVEIVSGNTIYF TGCAGCGTTGAAATCGTCTCTGGAAACACCATATATTTT
TRBJ2-1 TRBV5-1 - CASSFGAAGRNEQFF TGCGCCAGCAGCTTTGGTGCGGCCGGCAGAAATGAGCAGTTCTTC
TRBJ2-1 TRBV5-4 - CASSVTDYQNEQFF TGTGCCAGCAGCGTCACGGACTACCAGAATGAGCAGTTCTTC
TRBJ2-7 TRBV7-9 TRBD1 CASSPRDRGRKQYF TGTGCCAGCAGCCCCCGGGACAGGGGTCGGAAGCAGTACTTC
TRBJ2-5 TRBV9 - CASSGGVDRDQETQYF TGTGCCAGCAGCGGCGGAGTGGACAGAGACCAAGAGACCCAGTACTTC
TRBJ2-3 TRBV13 TRBD1 CASSLRQGSRADTQYF TGTGCCAGCAGCTTACGACAGGGTTCTCGCGCAGATACGCAGTATTTT
TRBJ1-2 TRBV4-3 - CASSAQVDYGYTF TGCGCCAGCAGCGCACAGGTCGACTATGGCTACACCTTC
TRBJ2-1 TRBV5-1 TRBD1 CASSWRDRGFGEQFF TGCGCCAGCAGCTGGCGGGACAGGGGTTTTGGTGAGCAGTTCTTC
TRBJ1-2 TRBV6-1 - CASSDTGVSGYTF TGTGCCAGCAGTGACACGGGAGTGAGTGGCTACACCTTC